This T cell receptor (beta chain) was captured by sequencing in a study of cytomegalovirus exposure and HLA in healthy donors (dated by TCRdb to the late 2010s). Describing the broader study: According to an earlier analysis of 550 to 750 of the donors, about 190 million T cells yielded 90 million to 130 million unique TCR beta sequences and around 280 Gb of sequence data. The number of typed donors differed by locus: about 620-640 for A, B, C, DRB1 and DQB1; approximately 540 for DQA1; about 600 for DPA1; and about 450 for DPB1. Alongside the repertoire data, information on donor age, sex, ethnicity and CMV serostatus was compiled. To decide whether each TCR beta V gene segment behaved as functional or pseudogenic, an earlier analysis of 587 of the donors relied on high-throughput TCR beta sequencing. Both class I and class II loci were covered by HLA typing, at four-digit resolution. A later analysis re-examined previously published TCR beta repertoires from around 670 donors and added high-resolution HLA genotyping to investigate patterns of TCR occurrence. A later genetic analysis took genome-wide SNP genotypes for about 55% of the 666 donors and used that subset as a discovery cohort. Across some 400 genotyped donors of the cohort, an average of about 240,000 unique TCR beta nucleotide sequences per donor were sequenced, and roughly 20% of those sequences were non-productive. The T cell repertoires of 550 to 850 subjects were profiled by immunosequencing and related to cytomegalovirus serostatus. All discovery cohort repertoires had been generated using a single sequencing platform. In addition to the first cohort of 666 subjects, a separate validation cohort of 120 different subjects was used. The study aimed to test whether cataloging public T cell receptors could reveal signatures of past pathogen exposure. Of the 398 genotyped donors, less than 90% were placed in the genetic ancestry cluster associated with self-reported Caucasian donors. Approximately 330 gigabases of sequencing data and roughly 81 million unique TCR sequences made up an early release that covered approximately 620 HLA-typed donors. Because of strong linkage in the cohort, a few DR-DQ haplotypes were treated as single units for association and clustering. To predict cytomegalovirus infection status, the study brought together high-throughput TCR immunosequencing, statistical association of individual TCRs with disease status, and machine learning. The later analysis used no new phenotypic data to find candidate immune exposures, relying instead on TCR beta sequences and their occurrence across donors. Results the study describes overall, beyond this receptor: CMV serostatus was the only immune exposure information available for the cohort. Presence/absence analyses assumed roughly uniform sequencing depth across donors, an assumption that may not hold. In a later genetic analysis, fewer N-insertions in productive TCRs were reported among donors in an Asian-associated ancestry cluster than the roughly 640-donor mean. Specific HLA alleles were associated with roughly 16,000 TCR beta sequences at a false discovery rate of 0.05 in a later analysis. In vitro tests confirmed that a few of the cytomegalovirus-associated TCR beta chains recognize cytomegalovirus antigens. In the study, approximately 160 TCR beta chains were listed as associated with cytomegalovirus. Assigning TCR associations to individual alleles was difficult when HLA alleles, especially DR and DQ, strongly co-occurred. According to the authors, the approach could potentially be generalized to other disease states and immunological phenotypes. A cluster of highly shared sequence variants was judged likely to represent a technical artifact of the sequencing pipeline. In a later analysis, TCR association rates were found to vary across HLA loci, with the most associated TCRs seen for DRB1 alleles and the fewest for HLA-C alleles. According to a later analysis, parvovirus B19, influenza, CMV and Epstein-Barr virus appeared linked to several top co-occurrence clusters. Compared with equally common non-associated chains, HLA-associated TCR beta chains in a later analysis were more clonally expanded and had lower generation probabilities. Linkage disequilibrium might explain the correlated functional status among segregating V segments, but an unknown experimental factor could not be ruled out. A further reported finding was that TCR beta sequences accurately predicted the HLA-A and HLA-B alleles for most subjects in the first cohort. V-gene and J-gene trimming of TCR beta chains was associated with a missense DCLRE1C variant in a later genetic analysis, and the association was replicated in an independent cohort. The classifier was reported to diagnose cytomegalovirus status with high specificity and sensitivity in both the original and validation cohorts. Only TCR beta chains were sequenced in this cohort, and the absence of alpha or paired-chain data limited detectable features. In an earlier analysis of 500 to 650 of the donors, most TCR beta V segments appeared in productive rearrangements about 87% or about 30% of the time, broadly matching IMGT annotations. Most TCR sequences were observed very rarely across donors, whereas some public TCRs were present in many individuals. Because counts were too low, roughly 18 rarely observed V segments, including chromosome 9 orphons, were left out of the earlier analysis of over 550 of the donors. Because HLA typing was unavailable for some donors at each locus, only the typed subset was used in association tests. Most CMV-associated TCR beta chains appeared to be HLA-restricted in a later analysis, and the HLA associations seemed to be driven largely by CMV exposure. Because the 87-base-pair reads could not distinguish some IMGT-functional V segments, including TRBV6-2 and TRBV6-3, those segments were excluded.

The method behind the library was the immunoSEQ multiplex PCR assay. The multiplex PCR relied on a mix of 60 forward primers for TCR Vbeta segments and 13 reverse primers for TCR Jbeta segments. Amplification of the CDR3 region of rearranged TCR beta genes was performed with a multiplex PCR assay on genomic DNA. On the Illumina HiSeq System, the amplified TCR beta libraries were sequenced as 87-base-pair reads. The study's processing was this. A later analysis tallied roughly 76 million unique TCR beta chains across the 650 to 750 repertoires, and approximately 11 million of those chains were shared by two or more donors. To remove PCR and sequencing errors, raw reads were error-corrected and collapsed into unique sequences using a nearest-neighbor algorithm that merged closely related sequences. V, D and J gene segments were assigned by aligning CDR3 sequences to IMGT reference sequences. Each retained sequence needed at least a six-nucleotide match to both a V gene segment and a J gene segment. Rearrangements were called productive when the CDR3 lacked stop codons and stayed in frame with V and J; all others were non-productive. CDR3 was defined according to IMGT convention as the region running from the second conserved V-encoded cysteine to the conserved J-encoded phenylalanine. The earlier analysis of approximately 590 of the donors excluded any sequence lacking an unambiguous match to a single V gene segment. An earlier analysis of around 600 of the donors classified V segments as functional when productive rearrangements were above 56.7% and as segregating when the standard deviation between donors was above 5%. To diagnose cytomegalovirus status from the catalog of TCR beta chain sequences, a statistical classification framework was built. V and J gene assignment, in a later analysis, came from comparing TCR nucleotide sequences with IMGT/GENE-DB human TR gene sequences. In a later analysis, CDR3 sequences and most-parsimonious VDJ recombination scenarios were assigned using the TCRdist pipeline. A later analysis defined each TCR beta chain by its CDR3 amino acid sequence plus V-gene family, and excluded reads lacking a unique V-gene family. As a way to deal with suspected cross-contamination and a sequencing artifact, a later analysis dropped 450 to 600 nucleotide sequences that were highly shared and had low generation probability. In a later analysis, a clonal expansion index was calculated for each public chain from normalized within-repertoire ranks of inferred template counts. In a later analysis, generation probabilities were computed using a VDJ recombination model fitted to out-of-frame rearrangements, and the results were checked against IGoR. In a later analysis, TCR-TCR, TCR-HLA and TCR-CMV co-occurrence was scored with hypergeometric tests, and a repertoire-size bias correction was applied to TCR pairs. False discovery rates were estimated in a later analysis by permuting HLA or CMV assignments 20 times. In a later analysis, co-occurring TCRs were grouped using DBSCAN, and TCRdist sequence similarity was added for clustering within HLA-allele-positive subsets. Repertoires with fewer than 30,000 or more than 120,000 public chains, plus five repertoires with anomalous nucleotide sharing, were excluded from co-occurrence clustering. Drawn from immuneACCESS, this table holds only the in-frame rearrangements with V and J called that TCRdb kept. Clones are partly lost; checked studies trace under half to an unresolved V gene and leave the rest unexplained. That table supplies the V and J calls and clone size; D and trimming were determined from the DNA. This sample comprises 150,000 to 200,000 clones, 80% to 85% of them detected only once. Around 0.91% of the sample belongs to the ten largest clones.

As concerns this clone: This clone's antigen is unknown. Base-call qualities are not available, and no considerably larger clone is one nucleotide away.

Via the germline V gene, CDR1 is MNHNS and CDR2 SASEGT. The CDR3 numbers 14 residues from cysteine through phenylalanine. Here the CDR3 DNA is all that survives: 42 bases in frame from base 1. For this chain, trimming is 5 bases at the V end and 0 bases at the J end, and the number of junction bases without a gene match is 2. The cohort was made up of 500 to 850 healthy bone marrow donors. At the time of sampling, every cohort member was nominally healthy, though immune exposures that went unrecorded were likely present. The donor was CMV seropositive and was included in the group of approximately 300 seropositive cohort members. Every donor gave a peripheral blood sample, and the peripheral blood mononuclear cells from that sample were used for TCR beta sequencing. Genomic DNA extraction from the blood cell samples was performed with the Qiagen DNeasy Blood Extraction Kit.

Sequenced material: PBMCs. The TCR sequence derives from a girl aged 2 to 10 in good health and CMV-seropositive. The receptor chain draws on TRBV6-1 and TRBJ2-3; 7 bases in between match TRBD2. The DNA reads as follows: TGTGCCAGCAGTCCTAGCGGAAGCACAGATACGCAGTATTTT. Its amino acids are CASSPSGSTDTQYF.